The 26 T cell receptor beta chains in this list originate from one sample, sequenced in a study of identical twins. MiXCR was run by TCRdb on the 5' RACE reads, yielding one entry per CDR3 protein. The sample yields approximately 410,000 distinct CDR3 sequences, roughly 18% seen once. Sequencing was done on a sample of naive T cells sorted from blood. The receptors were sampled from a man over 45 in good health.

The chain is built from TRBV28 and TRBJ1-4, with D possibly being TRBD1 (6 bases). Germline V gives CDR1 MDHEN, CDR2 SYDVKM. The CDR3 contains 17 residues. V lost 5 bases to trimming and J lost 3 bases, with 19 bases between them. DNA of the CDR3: TGTGCCAGCAGTCCGACGGGGGGCAAGGGGGCTAATGAAAAACTGTTTTTT. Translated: CASSPTGGKGANEKLFF.

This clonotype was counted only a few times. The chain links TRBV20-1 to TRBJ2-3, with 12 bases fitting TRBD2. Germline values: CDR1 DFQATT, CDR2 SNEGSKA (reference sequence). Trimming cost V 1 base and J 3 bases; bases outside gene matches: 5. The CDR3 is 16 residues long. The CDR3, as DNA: TGCAGTGCTAGAGGGGGAGGACTAGCGGGGACAGATACGCAGTATTTT. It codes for CSARGGGLAGTDTQYF.

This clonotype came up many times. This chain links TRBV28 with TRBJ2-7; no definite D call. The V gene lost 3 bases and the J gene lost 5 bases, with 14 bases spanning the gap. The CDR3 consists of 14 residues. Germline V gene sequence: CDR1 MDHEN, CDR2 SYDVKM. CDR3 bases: TGTGCCAGCAGTTTTCTTCTGGGCCGCAACGAGCAGTACTTC. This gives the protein CASSFLLGRNEQYF.

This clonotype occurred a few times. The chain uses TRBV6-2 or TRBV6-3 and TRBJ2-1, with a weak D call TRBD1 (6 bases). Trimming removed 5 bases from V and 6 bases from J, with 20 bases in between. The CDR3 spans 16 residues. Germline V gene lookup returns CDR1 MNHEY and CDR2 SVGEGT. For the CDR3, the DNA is TGTGCCAGCAGTCGAGCAGGGGTGGGGGTTCCCAATGAGCAGTTCTTC. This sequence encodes CASSRAGVGVPNEQFF.

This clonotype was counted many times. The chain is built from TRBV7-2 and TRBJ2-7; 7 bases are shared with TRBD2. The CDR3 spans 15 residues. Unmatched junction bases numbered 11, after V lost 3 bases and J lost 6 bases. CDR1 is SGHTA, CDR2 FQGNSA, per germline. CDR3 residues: CASSLEGGASLEQYF. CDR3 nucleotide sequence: TGTGCCAGCAGCTTGGAGGGAGGGGCTTCTCTCGAGCAGTACTTC.

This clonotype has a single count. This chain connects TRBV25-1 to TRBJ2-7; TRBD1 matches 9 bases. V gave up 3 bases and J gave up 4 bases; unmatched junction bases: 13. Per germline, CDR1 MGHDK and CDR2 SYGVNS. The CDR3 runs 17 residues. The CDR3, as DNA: TGTGCCAGCAGTGACGCGCTCGCGGGACAGGGACGGTACGAGCAGTACTTC. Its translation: CASSDALAGQGRYEQYF.

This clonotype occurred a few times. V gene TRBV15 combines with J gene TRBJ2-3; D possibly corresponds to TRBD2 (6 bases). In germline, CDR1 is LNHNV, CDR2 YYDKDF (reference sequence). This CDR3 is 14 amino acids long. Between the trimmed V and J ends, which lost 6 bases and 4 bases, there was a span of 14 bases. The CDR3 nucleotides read TGTGCCACCAGGGACGGGAAGCGGGCAGATACGCAGTATTTT. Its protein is CATRDGKRADTQYF.

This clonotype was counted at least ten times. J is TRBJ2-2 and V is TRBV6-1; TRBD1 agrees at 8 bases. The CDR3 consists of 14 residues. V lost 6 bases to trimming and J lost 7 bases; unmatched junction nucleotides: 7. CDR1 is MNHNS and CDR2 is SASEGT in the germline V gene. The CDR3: CASSRQGFGGELFF. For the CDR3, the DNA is TGTGCCAGCAGCCGACAGGGGTTCGGCGGGGAGCTGTTTTTT.

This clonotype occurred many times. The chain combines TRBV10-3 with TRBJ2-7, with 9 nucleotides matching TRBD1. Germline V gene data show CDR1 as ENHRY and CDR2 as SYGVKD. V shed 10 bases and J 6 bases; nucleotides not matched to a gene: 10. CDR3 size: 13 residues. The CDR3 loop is CATTGTGSAEQYF. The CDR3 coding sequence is TGTGCCACTACCGGGACAGGGTCTGCCGAGCAGTACTTC.

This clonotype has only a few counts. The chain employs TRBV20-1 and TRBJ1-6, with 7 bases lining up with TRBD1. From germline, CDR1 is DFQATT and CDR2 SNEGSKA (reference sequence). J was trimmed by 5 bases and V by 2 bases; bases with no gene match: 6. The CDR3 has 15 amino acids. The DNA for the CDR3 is TGCAGTGCTAGATTGGCCGGACAGGATAATTCACCCCTCCACTTT. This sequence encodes CSARLAGQDNSPLHF.

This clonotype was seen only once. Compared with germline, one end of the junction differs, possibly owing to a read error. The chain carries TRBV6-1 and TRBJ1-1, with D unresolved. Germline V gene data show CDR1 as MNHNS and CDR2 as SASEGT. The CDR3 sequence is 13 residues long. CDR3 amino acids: CTSSEKMNTEAFF. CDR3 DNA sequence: TGTACCAGCAGTGAGAAGATGAACACTGAAGCTTTCTTT.

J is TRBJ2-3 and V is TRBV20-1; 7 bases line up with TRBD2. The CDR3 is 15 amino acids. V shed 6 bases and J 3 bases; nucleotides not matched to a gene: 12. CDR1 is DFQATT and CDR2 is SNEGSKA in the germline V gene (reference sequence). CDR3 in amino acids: CSALDIGRATDTQYF. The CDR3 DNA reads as TGCAGTGCCCTAGATATAGGGAGGGCAACAGATACGCAGTATTTT.

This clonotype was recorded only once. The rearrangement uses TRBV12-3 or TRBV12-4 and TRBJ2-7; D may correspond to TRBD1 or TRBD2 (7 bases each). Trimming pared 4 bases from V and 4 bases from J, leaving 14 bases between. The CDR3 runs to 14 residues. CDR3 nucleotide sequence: TGTGCCAGCAGTTGGGCGGGGGACAGATACGAGCAGTACTTC. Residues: CASSWAGDRYEQYF.

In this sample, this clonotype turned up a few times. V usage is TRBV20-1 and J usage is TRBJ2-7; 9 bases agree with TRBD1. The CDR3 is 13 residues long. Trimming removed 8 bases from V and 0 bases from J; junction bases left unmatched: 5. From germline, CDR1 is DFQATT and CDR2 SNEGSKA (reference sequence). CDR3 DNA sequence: TGCAGTCTGGGACAGGGATTCTCCTACGAGCAGTACTTC. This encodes CSLGQGFSYEQYF.

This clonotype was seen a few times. The CDR3, as DNA: TGCGCCAGCAGCCTCACTCAGGGAGGGTTCCACGAGCAGTACTTC. Its protein is CASSLTQGGFHEQYF. The chain carries TRBV5-1 and TRBJ2-7; TRBD2 matches at 7 bases. This CDR3 contains 15 residues. The junction had 12 bases not matched to a gene; V was cut back by 4 bases and J by 5 bases. Per germline, CDR1 SGHRS and CDR2 YFSETQ.

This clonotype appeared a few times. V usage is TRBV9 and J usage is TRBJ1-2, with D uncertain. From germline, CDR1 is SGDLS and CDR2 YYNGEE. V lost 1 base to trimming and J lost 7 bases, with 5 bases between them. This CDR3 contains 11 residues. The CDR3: CASSVNGGYTF. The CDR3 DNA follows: TGTGCCAGCAGCGTAAACGGTGGCTACACCTTC.

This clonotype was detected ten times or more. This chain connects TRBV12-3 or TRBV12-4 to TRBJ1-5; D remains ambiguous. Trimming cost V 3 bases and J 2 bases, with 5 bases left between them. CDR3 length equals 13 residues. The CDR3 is CASSFLRNQPQHF. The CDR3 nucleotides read TGTGCCAGCAGTTTTCTTCGCAATCAGCCCCAGCATTTT.

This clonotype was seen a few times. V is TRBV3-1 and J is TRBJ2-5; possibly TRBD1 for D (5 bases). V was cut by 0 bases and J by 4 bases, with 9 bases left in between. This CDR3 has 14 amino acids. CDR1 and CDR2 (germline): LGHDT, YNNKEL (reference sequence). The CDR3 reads CASSQDRVTETQYF. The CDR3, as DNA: TGTGCCAGCAGCCAAGACAGGGTCACAGAGACCCAGTACTTC.

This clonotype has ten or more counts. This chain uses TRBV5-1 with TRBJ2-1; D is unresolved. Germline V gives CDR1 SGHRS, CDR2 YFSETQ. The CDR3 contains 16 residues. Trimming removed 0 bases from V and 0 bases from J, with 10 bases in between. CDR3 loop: CASSLVRSSSYNEQFF. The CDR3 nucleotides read TGCGCCAGCAGCTTGGTCCGCTCGAGCTCCTACAATGAGCAGTTCTTC.

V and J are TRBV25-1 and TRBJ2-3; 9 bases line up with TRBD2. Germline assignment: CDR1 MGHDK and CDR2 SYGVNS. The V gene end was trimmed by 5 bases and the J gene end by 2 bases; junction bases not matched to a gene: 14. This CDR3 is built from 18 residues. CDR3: CASSPSGRGGPITDTQYF. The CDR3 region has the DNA TGTGCCAGCAGTCCTAGCGGGCGGGGGGGCCCCATCACAGATACGCAGTATTTT.

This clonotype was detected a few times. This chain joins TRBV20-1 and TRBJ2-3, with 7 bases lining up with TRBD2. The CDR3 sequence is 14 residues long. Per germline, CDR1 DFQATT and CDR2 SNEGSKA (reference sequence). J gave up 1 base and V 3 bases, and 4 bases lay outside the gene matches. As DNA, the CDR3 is TGCAGTGCTAGTTTGGCGGGGGGCACAGATACGCAGTATTTT. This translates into CSASLAGGTDTQYF.

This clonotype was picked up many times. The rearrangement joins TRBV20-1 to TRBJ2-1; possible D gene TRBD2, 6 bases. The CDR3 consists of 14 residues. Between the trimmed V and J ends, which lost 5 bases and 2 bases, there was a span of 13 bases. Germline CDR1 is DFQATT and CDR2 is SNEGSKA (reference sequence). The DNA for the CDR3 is TGCAGTGCTCAAGATAGCGGCACCTACAATGAGCAGTTCTTC. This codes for CSAQDSGTYNEQFF.

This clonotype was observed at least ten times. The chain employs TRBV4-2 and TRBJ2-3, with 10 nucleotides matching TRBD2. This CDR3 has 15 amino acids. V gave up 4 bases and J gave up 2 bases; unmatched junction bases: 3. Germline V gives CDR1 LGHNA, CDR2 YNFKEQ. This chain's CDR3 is CASSPGLAVTDTQYF. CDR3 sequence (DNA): TGTGCCAGCAGCCCCGGACTAGCGGTCACAGATACGCAGTATTTT.

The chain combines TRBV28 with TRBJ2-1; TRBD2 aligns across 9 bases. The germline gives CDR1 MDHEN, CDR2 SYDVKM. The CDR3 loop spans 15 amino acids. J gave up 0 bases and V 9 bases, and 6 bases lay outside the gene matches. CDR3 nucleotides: TGTGCCAGTAGGACTAGCGAAAGCTCCTACAATGAGCAGTTCTTC. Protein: CASRTSESSYNEQFF. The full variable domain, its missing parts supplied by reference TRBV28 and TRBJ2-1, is DVKVTQSSRYLVKRTGEKVFLECVQDMDHENMFWYRQDPGLGLRLIYFSYDVKMKEKGDIPEGYSVSREKKERFSLILESASTNQTSMYLCASRTSESSYNEQFFGPGTRLTVL.

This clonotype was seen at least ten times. CDR3 region: CSVGYNQETQYF. The CDR3 nucleotides read TGCAGCGTTGGCTACAATCAAGAGACCCAGTACTTC. The chain recombines TRBV29-1 with TRBJ2-5; D is unclear. Trimming removed 4 bases from V and 2 bases from J, with 8 bases in between. The CDR3 sequence is 12 residues long. Germline lookup yields CDR1 SQVTM and CDR2 ANQGSEA. The whole variable domain, filled in from reference TRBV29-1 and TRBJ2-5, reads SAVISQKPSRDICQRGTSLTIQCQVDSQVTMMFWYRQQPGQSLTLIATANQGSEATYESGFVIDKFPISRPNLTFSTLTVSNMSPEDSSIYLCSVGYNQETQYFGPGTRLLVL.

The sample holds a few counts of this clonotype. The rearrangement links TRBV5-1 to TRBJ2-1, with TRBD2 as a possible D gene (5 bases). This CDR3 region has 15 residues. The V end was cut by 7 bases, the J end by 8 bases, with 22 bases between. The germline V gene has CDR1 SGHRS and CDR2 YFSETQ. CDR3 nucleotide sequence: TGCGCCAGCTACCTCGGGATAAGCTATGAACATGAGCAGTTCTTC. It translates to CASYLGISYEHEQFF.